The clone carrying this T cell receptor (beta chain) was found a few times. As yet, its antigen is unknown. This sample is drawn from a study of beta chain features in type 1 diabetes. Study-level points and caveats: In comparison with healthy donors, patients had naive, central memory and Treg TCRB repertoires that appeared more similar.

The authors reverse transcribed all of the isolated RNA, so sequencing captured expressed TCRB transcripts. The repertoire was sequenced with immunoSEQ multiplex PCR; TCRdb's copy has only in-frame clones and lacks some. The table shows 130,000 or so clones, with roughly 10% occurring only once. Looked up from germline, CDR1 is MNHNS and CDR2 is SASEGT. The CDR3 has 12 amino acids. V was shortened by 6 bases and J by 7 bases, with 10 bases between the two germline ends. The chain employs TRBV6-1 and TRBJ2-1; D might be TRBD2 (5 bases). This sequence was found in a woman aged 40 to 50 in good health. Specimen: central memory CD4+ T cells from blood. The CDR3: CASRPSGNEQFF. The CDR3 DNA is TGTGCCAGCAGACCTTCGGGGAATGAGCAGTTCTTC.